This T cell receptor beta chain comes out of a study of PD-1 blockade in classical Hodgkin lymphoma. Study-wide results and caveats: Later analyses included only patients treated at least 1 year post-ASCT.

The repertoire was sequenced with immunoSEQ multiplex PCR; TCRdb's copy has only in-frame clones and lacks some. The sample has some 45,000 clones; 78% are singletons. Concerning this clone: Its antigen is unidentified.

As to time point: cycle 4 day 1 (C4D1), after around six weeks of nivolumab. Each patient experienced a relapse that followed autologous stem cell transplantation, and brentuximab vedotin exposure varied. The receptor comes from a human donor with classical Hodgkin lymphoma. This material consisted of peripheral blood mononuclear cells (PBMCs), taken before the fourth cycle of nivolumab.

CDR3 nucleotides: TGTGCCAGCAGCTTAGAGTTGGGACGGGCGGGCACCATATATTTT. It is translated as CASSLELGRAGTIYF. J is TRBJ1-3 and V is TRBV11-2; D possibly corresponds to TRBD1 (5 bases). The CDR3 has 15 amino acids. The germline V gene has CDR1 SGHAT and CDR2 FQNNGV. V was trimmed by 0 bases and J by 9 bases, leaving 15 bases between them.